This is a list of T cell receptor beta chains from one sample in a study of vaccination and CD4 T cells after COVID-19. Their target antigens are unknown. TCRdb redid the calling of the PCR reads with MiXCR, one entry per CDR3 protein. The profile shows over 12,000 distinct CDR3 sequences, 30% to 35% of them singletons. The input for sequencing was CD4+ T cells from blood, cultured in vitro, taken after SARS-CoV-2 vaccination. Receptors were obtained from a human donor who had recovered from COVID-19. The CDR3 runs from the conserved cysteine through the conserved F or W. Each record gives: CDR3 DNA, CDR3 protein, J gene, V gene, D gene, clone size. The D gene is left open where the match is weak. Clone size is stated in some rows and not others, as once, few, many or a class when expanded.

CDR3nt: TGTGCCAGCAGTTACGGCAGTAGGTCTGAAGCTTTCTTT; CDR3aa: CASSYGSRSEAFF; j_gene: TRBJ1-1; v_gene: TRBV6-5; d_gene: NA; abundance: NA
CDR3nt: TGTAGCGTTGCTACAGGGAACTATGGCTACACCTTC; CDR3aa: CSVATGNYGYTF; j_gene: TRBJ1-2; v_gene: TRBV29-1; d_gene: NA; abundance: once
CDR3nt: TGTGCCTGGGCTGATCGTACTGAAGCTTTCTTT; CDR3aa: CAWADRTEAFF; j_gene: TRBJ1-1; v_gene: TRBV30; d_gene: NA; abundance: NA
CDR3nt: TGTGCCAGCAGCTTTACGGGGGGGATTACGGAGACCCAGTACTTC; CDR3aa: CASSFTGGITETQYF; j_gene: TRBJ2-5; v_gene: TRBV5-6; d_gene: TRBD2; abundance: few
CDR3nt: TGTGCCACTGGGACCCGACAGGGCGTTGGTGTAATCAAAAACATTCAGTACTTC; CDR3aa: CATGTRQGVGVIKNIQYF; j_gene: TRBJ2-4; v_gene: TRBV15; d_gene: TRBD1; abundance: once
CDR3nt: TGTGCCAGCAGCTTAGCGATTCTCGGGTTCGTGGCTGGTCAGCCCCAGCATTTT; CDR3aa: CASSLAILGFVAGQPQHF; j_gene: TRBJ1-5; v_gene: TRBV7-8; d_gene: NA; abundance: few
CDR3nt: TGTGCCAGCAGTTCCTGGAACAGGGCTCTTGGAGAGACCCAGTACTTC; CDR3aa: CASSSWNRALGETQYF; j_gene: TRBJ2-5; v_gene: TRBV27; d_gene: NA; abundance: few
CDR3nt: TGTGCCAGCAGTGAGGTCGGAGTGAACACTGAAGCTTTCTTT; CDR3aa: CASSEVGVNTEAFF; j_gene: TRBJ1-1; v_gene: TRBV2; d_gene: NA; abundance: medium-sized
CDR3nt: TGTGCCAGCAGTTTTCGACTAGCGCACGGTGGGGAGACCCAGTACTTC; CDR3aa: CASSFRLAHGGETQYF; j_gene: TRBJ2-5; v_gene: TRBV12-3/TRBV12-4; d_gene: TRBD2; abundance: few
CDR3nt: TGTGCCAGCAGTCACAACACGAGGCCCCTGTTTTTT; CDR3aa: CASSHNTRPLFF; j_gene: TRBJ1-4; v_gene: TRBV7-9; d_gene: NA; abundance: few
CDR3nt: TGTGCCAGCAGCATCACAACTAGCGGGTCGAACACCGGGGAGCTGTTTTTT; CDR3aa: CASSITTSGSNTGELFF; j_gene: TRBJ2-2; v_gene: TRBV7-2; d_gene: TRBD2; abundance: NA
CDR3nt: TGCGCCAGCAGCCAAGACCCCAGGTCCGGCAACTATGGCTACACCTTC; CDR3aa: CASSQDPRSGNYGYTF; j_gene: TRBJ1-2; v_gene: TRBV4-3; d_gene: NA; abundance: few
CDR3nt: TGTGCCAGCAGCTTCCTAAAGACAGGGGATGGAAACACCATATATTTT; CDR3aa: CASSFLKTGDGNTIYF; j_gene: TRBJ1-3; v_gene: TRBV7-9; d_gene: TRBD1; abundance: NA
CDR3nt: TGCAGTGCTCCCCAGCAATTCGGGCCAAATAGCAATCAGCCCCAGCATTTT; CDR3aa: CSAPQQFGPNSNQPQHF; j_gene: TRBJ1-5; v_gene: TRBV20-1; d_gene: NA; abundance: few
CDR3nt: TGTGCCAGCTCACCTACACCGGGAGGCCCCTACAATGAGCAGTTCTTC; CDR3aa: CASSPTPGGPYNEQFF; j_gene: TRBJ2-1; v_gene: TRBV18; d_gene: TRBD2; abundance: once
CDR3nt: TGTGCCAGTAGTATTAGGGGACAGGGCTCCTACGAGCAGTACTTC; CDR3aa: CASSIRGQGSYEQYF; j_gene: TRBJ2-7; v_gene: TRBV19; d_gene: TRBD1; abundance: NA
CDR3nt: TGTGCCAGCAGTTCAGCCGGGACAGGGACCTACGAGCAGTACTTC; CDR3aa: CASSSAGTGTYEQYF; j_gene: TRBJ2-7; v_gene: TRBV28; d_gene: TRBD1; abundance: few
CDR3nt: TGTGCCAGCAGCCCCTGGACCGCCTCGGGTGAGCAGTTCTTC; CDR3aa: CASSPWTASGEQFF; j_gene: TRBJ2-1; v_gene: TRBV11-2; d_gene: NA; abundance: few
CDR3nt: TGTGCCAGCAGCTTAGCGCACGACACCGGGGAGCTGTTTTTT; CDR3aa: CASSLAHDTGELFF; j_gene: TRBJ2-2; v_gene: TRBV7-2; d_gene: NA; abundance: few
CDR3nt: TGTGCCAGCAGTAACAGGTTAGAAGCTTTCTTT; CDR3aa: CASSNRLEAFF; j_gene: TRBJ1-1; v_gene: TRBV6-2/TRBV6-3; d_gene: NA; abundance: few
CDR3nt: TGTGCCACCAGCACCGCTAGCGGGAGTAGTTGGGCAGATACGCAGTATTTT; CDR3aa: CATSTASGSSWADTQYF; j_gene: TRBJ2-3; v_gene: TRBV15; d_gene: TRBD2; abundance: few
CDR3nt: TGTGCCAGCCGGGGATCCGCAATCCAGCCCCAGCATTTT; CDR3aa: CASRGSAIQPQHF; j_gene: TRBJ1-5; v_gene: TRBV6-2/TRBV6-3; d_gene: NA; abundance: NA
CDR3nt: TGTGCCAGCAGCTTAGGTGGGCTAGTGATGGGGGAGACCCAGTACTTC; CDR3aa: CASSLGGLVMGETQYF; j_gene: TRBJ2-5; v_gene: TRBV7-2; d_gene: NA; abundance: few
CDR3nt: TGTGCCAGCAGTCTGGGCCAGGGCCCCTCCTACGAGCAGTACTTC; CDR3aa: CASSLGQGPSYEQYF; j_gene: TRBJ2-7; v_gene: TRBV28; d_gene: NA; abundance: NA
CDR3nt: TGTGCCAGCAGCGCCCCTGACAGGGGCCTCTACGAGCAGTACTTC; CDR3aa: CASSAPDRGLYEQYF; j_gene: TRBJ2-7; v_gene: TRBV5-6; d_gene: TRBD1; abundance: NA
CDR3nt: TGCAGTGCAAGGTCCGGGACAGGGGCTAACTATGGCTACACCTTC; CDR3aa: CSARSGTGANYGYTF; j_gene: TRBJ1-2; v_gene: TRBV20-1; d_gene: TRBD1; abundance: NA
CDR3nt: TGTGCCAGCACCGGAGGTCATGGCTACACCTTC; CDR3aa: CASTGGHGYTF; j_gene: TRBJ1-2; v_gene: TRBV2; d_gene: NA; abundance: NA
CDR3nt: TGTGCCAGCAGCTTAAAGGGACAGGGTACCGGGGAGCTGTTTTTT; CDR3aa: CASSLKGQGTGELFF; j_gene: TRBJ2-2; v_gene: TRBV7-2; d_gene: TRBD1; abundance: once
CDR3nt: TGTGCCAGTAGTGTAGGGGGACTAGTAGGGGAGACCCAGTACTTC; CDR3aa: CASSVGGLVGETQYF; j_gene: TRBJ2-5; v_gene: TRBV19; d_gene: TRBD2; abundance: NA
CDR3nt: TGTGCCAGCAGTGAAAGGGGGGGCTCACACGAGCAGTACTTC; CDR3aa: CASSERGGSHEQYF; j_gene: TRBJ2-7; v_gene: TRBV6-1; d_gene: NA; abundance: NA
CDR3nt: TGTGCCAGCAGCTTAACGGGGTTGCCGACTCAGCCCCAGCATTTT; CDR3aa: CASSLTGLPTQPQHF; j_gene: TRBJ1-5; v_gene: TRBV7-2; d_gene: NA; abundance: few
CDR3nt: TGTGCCAGCAGCTTAGCGGGGGGAGGTGGTACGCAGTATTTT; CDR3aa: CASSLAGGGGTQYF; j_gene: TRBJ2-3; v_gene: TRBV7-2; d_gene: NA; abundance: NA
CDR3nt: TGTGCCACCAGGAGTACAGGGATGGCGGGTGGCTACACCTTC; CDR3aa: CATRSTGMAGGYTF; j_gene: TRBJ1-2; v_gene: TRBV24-1; d_gene: NA; abundance: NA
CDR3nt: TGCAGTGCTGTACCGGGACAACCAAACATTCAGTACTTC; CDR3aa: CSAVPGQPNIQYF; j_gene: TRBJ2-4; v_gene: TRBV20-1; d_gene: NA; abundance: few
CDR3nt: TGCAGTGCTCCGCTAGCGGGTATTGGGTACGAGCAGTACTTC; CDR3aa: CSAPLAGIGYEQYF; j_gene: TRBJ2-7; v_gene: TRBV20-1; d_gene: TRBD2; abundance: few
CDR3nt: TGTGCCAGTAGTATACTCGTTTCCGGGACAGGTACCTACGAGCAGTACTTC; CDR3aa: CASSILVSGTGTYEQYF; j_gene: TRBJ2-7; v_gene: TRBV19; d_gene: TRBD1; abundance: few
CDR3nt: TGCAGTGCTCCCTCGGGTGAGGGTCCGAACACTGAAGCTTTCTTT; CDR3aa: CSAPSGEGPNTEAFF; j_gene: TRBJ1-1; v_gene: TRBV20-1; d_gene: NA; abundance: NA
CDR3nt: TGTGCCAGCCGCAAAAACAGCTATGGCTACACCTTC; CDR3aa: CASRKNSYGYTF; j_gene: TRBJ1-2; v_gene: TRBV14; d_gene: NA; abundance: NA
CDR3nt: TGCAGTGCTATAGAGGTTCCCCTCCACTTT; CDR3aa: CSAIEVPLHF; j_gene: TRBJ1-6; v_gene: TRBV20-1; d_gene: NA; abundance: NA
CDR3nt: TGTGCCAGCAGCTTAGTGGTCCCCAACGCTGAAGCTTTCTTT; CDR3aa: CASSLVVPNAEAFF; j_gene: TRBJ1-1; v_gene: TRBV7-2; d_gene: NA; abundance: NA
CDR3nt: TGTGCCAGCAGGCAACCCGCGGGAAAGGGCTCCTACGAGCAGTACTTC; CDR3aa: CASRQPAGKGSYEQYF; j_gene: TRBJ2-7; v_gene: TRBV12-3/TRBV12-4; d_gene: NA; abundance: NA
CDR3nt: TGTGCCAGCAGCTCGAGGCCGACAGGTTACGAGCAGTACTTC; CDR3aa: CASSSRPTGYEQYF; j_gene: TRBJ2-7; v_gene: TRBV7-2; d_gene: NA; abundance: few
CDR3nt: TGTGCCAGTAGTACGAGACAGCATCCTGAGACCCAGTACTTC; CDR3aa: CASSTRQHPETQYF; j_gene: TRBJ2-5; v_gene: TRBV19; d_gene: NA; abundance: few
CDR3nt: TGTGCCAGCAGCCCAGGGGGGACCGAGAACACCGGGGAGCTGTTTTTT; CDR3aa: CASSPGGTENTGELFF; j_gene: TRBJ2-2; v_gene: TRBV7-2; d_gene: NA; abundance: NA
CDR3nt: TGTGCCAGCAGACCCGGACTAGCGGGAGTCCTTAGGACAGATACGCAGTATTTT; CDR3aa: CASRPGLAGVLRTDTQYF; j_gene: TRBJ2-3; v_gene: TRBV2; d_gene: TRBD2; abundance: few
CDR3nt: TGTGCCAGCAGACCTAGACAGAACTCCTACGAGCAGTACTTC; CDR3aa: CASRPRQNSYEQYF; j_gene: TRBJ2-7; v_gene: TRBV6-1; d_gene: NA; abundance: once
CDR3nt: TGTGCCAGTAGTATGGGCAGCTCCTACAATGAGCAGTTCTTC; CDR3aa: CASSMGSSYNEQFF; j_gene: TRBJ2-1; v_gene: TRBV19; d_gene: NA; abundance: NA
CDR3nt: TGTGCCAGCAGCCAAGGCGCAGCCCAGCATTTT; CDR3aa: CASSQGAAQHF; j_gene: TRBJ1-5; v_gene: TRBV4-2; d_gene: NA; abundance: few
CDR3nt: TGTGCCAGTAGCGCCCCGAGGGCCCCGGATCAGCCCCAGCATTTT; CDR3aa: CASSAPRAPDQPQHF; j_gene: TRBJ1-5; v_gene: TRBV19; d_gene: NA; abundance: NA
CDR3nt: TGTGCCACCAGCCTAACAGGGATTTTTCGTGACACCGGGGAGCTGTTTTTT; CDR3aa: CATSLTGIFRDTGELFF; j_gene: TRBJ2-2; v_gene: TRBV24-1; d_gene: NA; abundance: few
CDR3nt: TGTGCCAGCAGTTTAGTTTCCCTAGCGGTCCTTCGGGACGAGCAGTACTTC; CDR3aa: CASSLVSLAVLRDEQYF; j_gene: TRBJ2-7; v_gene: TRBV7-2; d_gene: TRBD2; abundance: few